The T cell receptor (beta chain) described here comes from a study of beta chain features in type 1 diabetes (dated by TCRdb to the late 2010s). Regarding the research as a whole: No differences in mean age, gender distribution, total cell number or subset yield were found between patients and healthy donors. Across all samples, around 100 million sorted cells were examined, and cell number per subset correlated strongly with RNA yield. The study compared TCRB repertoires of sorted circulating CD4+ T cell subsets between recently diagnosed type 1 diabetes patients and matched healthy donors. Regulatory and stem cell-like memory subsets were isolated from only 8 patients and about 8 healthy donors, whereas naive and central memory subsets came from all 30 or so donors.

Deletion took 6 bases off V and 1 base off J, with a span of 15 bases between the germline ends. The CDR3 contains 16 residues, cysteine and phenylalanine counted. Just the 48-base CDR3 DNA is kept, in frame starting at base 1. Via the germline V gene (reference sequence), CDR1 is MNHEY and CDR2 SMNVEV. Study-wide findings and limitations: Type 1 diabetes patients showed a moderate but significant shortening of TCRB CDR3 length in all four CD4+ subsets. Sequencing cDNA rather than genomic DNA could over-represent highly expressing activated cells, although activation and CD3 levels did not differ between groups. Because the HLA sub-analyses included only small numbers of individuals, any influence of HLA type on TCRB rearrangement was left unresolved. Patients with type 1 diabetes made fewer insertions and deleted more nucleotides at VDJ recombination sites, implying thymic rearrangement abnormalities. PCR may preferentially amplify shorter templates, but because patient and control samples were amplified and corrected together, any resulting skew would affect both groups equally. Naive, central memory and regulatory TCRB repertoires appeared to be more similar among patients than among healthy donors.

The entire amount of isolated RNA was reverse transcribed using the High Capacity cDNA Reverse Transcription Kit, so the sequenced TCRB transcripts were expressed ones. Naive, central memory and regulatory T cell samples underwent deep immunoSEQ sequencing, averaging about 3.57 million total reads per sample. After sorted cells were lysed in RLT buffer, RNA was extracted with DNase-treated RNeasy Micro or Mini kits, with the choice depending on cell number. Each cell subset was processed on its own to prevent cross-contamination, while patient and healthy donor samples were processed together. The immunoSEQ multiplex PCR was used to amplify TCRB sequences from cDNA, yielding 87-bp fragments that span the CDR3 region. Amplicons were sequenced on the Illumina HiSeq platform. In the original analysis: PCR bias was computationally corrected using synthetic template baselines, reads within Hamming distance 2 were collapsed, and singletons that could not be merged were discarded. Reads were aligned to IMGT to assign V, D and J genes, CDR3 length, and insertions or deletions at six rearrangement sites. Within each subset, clonotype counts were normalized to sorted cell number, and only after that were true diversity and Gini coefficients computed with the tcR R package. The overlap coefficient, calculated on TCRB nucleotide sequences, was used to quantify repertoire sharing. Out-of-frame TCRB sequences from naive cells were analyzed to stand in for the pre-selection repertoire. TCRdb obtained this table from immuneACCESS and retained in-frame rearrangements with V and J assigned. These tables miss some clones; where compared with another copy, unresolved V genes account for less than half of the shortfall, and the remainder is unexplained. That table is the source of V, J and clone size, and D and trimming were worked out from the DNA. The sample table records about 360,000 clones; around 12% of these occur just once. The leading ten clones occupy 0.0095% to 0.011% of the sample.

About this clone itself: The antigen this receptor binds is unknown. Base qualities were left out, and no much larger clone turns up one base away.

A single peripheral blood draw of around 120 mL on average was collected from each donor into heparinised tubes. A BD FACSAria II and a panel including CD45RO, CCR7, CD25, CD127, CD95 and CD27 were used to sort naive, central memory, regulatory and stem cell-like memory CD4+ T cells. Every sorted population had a purity above 95%. Right away, PBMCs were isolated by Lymphoprep density gradient centrifugation and were stained directly, with no culture step. Samples were stained and sorted in pairs, with one healthy donor and one patient per experiment, so that batch effects were minimized. Recombination connected TRBV27 to TRBJ2-2; the D gene is perhaps TRBD1, on 6 matching bases. The TCR originated in a woman younger than 30 with type 1 diabetes. The sequencing input was naive CD4+ T cells from blood. Taken with the paper, the label for cell subset or site translates to: true naive CD4+ T cells. The CDR3 sequence is CASRLQGGLNTGELFF. The nucleotide sequence reads as follows: TGTGCCAGCAGACTACAGGGCGGGCTGAACACCGGGGAGCTGTTTTTT.